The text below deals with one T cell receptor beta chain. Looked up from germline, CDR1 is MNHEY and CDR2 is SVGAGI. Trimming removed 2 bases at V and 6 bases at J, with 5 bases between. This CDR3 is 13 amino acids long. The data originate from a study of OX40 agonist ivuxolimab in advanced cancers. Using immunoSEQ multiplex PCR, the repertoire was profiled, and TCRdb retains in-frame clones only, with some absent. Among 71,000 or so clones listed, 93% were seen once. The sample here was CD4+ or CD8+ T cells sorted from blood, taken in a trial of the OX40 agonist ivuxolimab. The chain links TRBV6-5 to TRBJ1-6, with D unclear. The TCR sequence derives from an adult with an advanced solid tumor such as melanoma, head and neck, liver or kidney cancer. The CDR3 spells CASSYGANSPLHF. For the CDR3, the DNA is TGTGCCAGCAGTTACGGAGCTAATTCACCCCTCCACTTT.